This section outlines one T cell receptor (beta chain) sequence together with its context. This sample's time point: peripheral blood 6 weeks after treatment start. Locally advanced or metastatic urothelial carcinoma affected all patients. This sample was taken from a study of PD-L1 blockade in urothelial cancer. Germline V gene sequence: CDR1 SQVTM, CDR2 ANQGSEA. Trimming removed 4 bases at V and 1 base at J, with 13 bases between. The CDR3 length is 14 residues. Synthetically made TCR analog templates were put into each PCR as spikes. Generated by immunoSEQ multiplex PCR, the TCRdb table keeps only in-frame clones and is missing some. The sample has some 30,000 clones, approximately 81% seen once; the top ten hold around 3.1%.

The material sequenced was PBMCs, taken around atezolizumab (anti-PD-L1) treatment. V and J are TRBV29-1 and TRBJ1-1; a possible D gene is TRBD1 (5 bases). The receptor comes from a man between 65 and 85 years old with urothelial cancer. CDR3 protein: CSVGKRGGNTEAFF. The CDR3 DNA is TGCAGCGTTGGTAAACGGGGGGGGAACACTGAAGCTTTCTTT.